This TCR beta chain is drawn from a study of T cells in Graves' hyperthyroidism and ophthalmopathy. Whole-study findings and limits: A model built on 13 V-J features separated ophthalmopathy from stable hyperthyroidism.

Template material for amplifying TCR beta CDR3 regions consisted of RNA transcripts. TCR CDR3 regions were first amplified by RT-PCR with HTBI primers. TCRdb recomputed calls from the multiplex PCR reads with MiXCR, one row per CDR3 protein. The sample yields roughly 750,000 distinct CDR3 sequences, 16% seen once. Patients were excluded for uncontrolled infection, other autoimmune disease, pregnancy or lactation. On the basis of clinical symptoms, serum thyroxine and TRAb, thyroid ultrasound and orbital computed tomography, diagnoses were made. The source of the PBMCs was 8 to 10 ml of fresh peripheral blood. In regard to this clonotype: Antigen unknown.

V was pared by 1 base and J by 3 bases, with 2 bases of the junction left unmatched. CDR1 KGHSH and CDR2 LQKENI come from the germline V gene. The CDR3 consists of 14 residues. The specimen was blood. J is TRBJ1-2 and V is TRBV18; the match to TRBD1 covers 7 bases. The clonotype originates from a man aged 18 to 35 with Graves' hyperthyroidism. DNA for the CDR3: TGTGCCAGCTCACCACTCCAGGGGGACTATGGCTACACCTTC. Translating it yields CASSPLQGDYGYTF.